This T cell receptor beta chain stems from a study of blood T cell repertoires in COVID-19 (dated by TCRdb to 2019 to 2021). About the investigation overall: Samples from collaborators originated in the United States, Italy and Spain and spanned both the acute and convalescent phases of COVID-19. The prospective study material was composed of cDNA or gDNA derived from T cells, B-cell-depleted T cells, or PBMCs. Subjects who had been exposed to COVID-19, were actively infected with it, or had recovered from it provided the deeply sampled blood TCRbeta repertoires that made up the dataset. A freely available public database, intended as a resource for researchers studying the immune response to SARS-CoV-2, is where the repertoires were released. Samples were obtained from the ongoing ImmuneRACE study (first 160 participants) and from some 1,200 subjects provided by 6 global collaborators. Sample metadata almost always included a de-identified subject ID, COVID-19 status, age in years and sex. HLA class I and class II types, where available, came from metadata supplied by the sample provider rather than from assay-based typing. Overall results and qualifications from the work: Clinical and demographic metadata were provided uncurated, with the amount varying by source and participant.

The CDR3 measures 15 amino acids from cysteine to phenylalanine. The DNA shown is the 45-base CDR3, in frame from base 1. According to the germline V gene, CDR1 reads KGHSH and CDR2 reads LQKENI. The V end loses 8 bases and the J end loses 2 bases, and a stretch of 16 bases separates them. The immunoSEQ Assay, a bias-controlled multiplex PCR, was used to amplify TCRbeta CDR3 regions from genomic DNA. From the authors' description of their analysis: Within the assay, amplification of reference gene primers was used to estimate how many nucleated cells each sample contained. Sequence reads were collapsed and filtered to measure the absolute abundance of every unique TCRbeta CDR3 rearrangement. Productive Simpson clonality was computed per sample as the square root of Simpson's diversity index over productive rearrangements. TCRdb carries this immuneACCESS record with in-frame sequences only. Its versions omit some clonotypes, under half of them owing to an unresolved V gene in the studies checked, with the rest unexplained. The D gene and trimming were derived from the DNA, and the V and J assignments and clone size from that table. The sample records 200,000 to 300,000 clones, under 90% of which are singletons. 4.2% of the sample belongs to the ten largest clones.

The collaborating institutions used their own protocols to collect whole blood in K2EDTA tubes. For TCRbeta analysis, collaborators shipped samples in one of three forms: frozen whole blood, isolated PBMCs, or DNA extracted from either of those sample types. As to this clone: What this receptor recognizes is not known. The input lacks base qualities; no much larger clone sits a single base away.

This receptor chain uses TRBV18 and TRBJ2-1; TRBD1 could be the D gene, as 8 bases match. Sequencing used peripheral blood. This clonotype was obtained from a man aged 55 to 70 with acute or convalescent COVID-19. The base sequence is TGTGCCAGCCAGGGGGGGACAGGAGCCTACAATGAGCAGTTCTTC. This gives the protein CASQGGTGAYNEQFF.